This T cell receptor beta chain is from a study of PD-L1 blockade in urothelial cancer. As for the study in general: Each blood sample yielded a median of 141,255 T cells.

Time point described: pretreatment peripheral blood. This CDR3 has 12 residues. In germline, CDR1 is ENHRY, CDR2 SYGVKD. Trimming cost V 6 bases and J 6 bases; bases outside gene matches: 0. Assay used: immunoSEQ multiplex PCR; TCRdb lists only in-frame clones, some missing. The sample lists 70,000 to 95,000 clones; roughly 84% were seen once. The chain employs TRBV10-3 and TRBJ2-2, with 8 bases that match TRBD2. The sample in question was PBMCs, obtained around atezolizumab (anti-PD-L1) treatment. The TCR comes from a man between 60 and 75 years old with urothelial cancer. CDR3 DNA: TGTGCCATCAGCGGGGGGGCCGGGGAGCTGTTTTTT. Residues: CAISGGAGELFF.